This is a list of T cell receptor beta chains from one sample in a study of CD4 and CD8 cells across lung adenocarcinoma regions. Via MiXCR, TCRdb re-called the PCR reads, giving one row per CDR3 protein. The sample holds fewer than 25,000 distinct CDR3 sequences, around 51% seen once. Source material: CD8+ T cells from the center of a lung tumor. The receptors were sampled from a female donor with lung adenocarcinoma. The CD4 and CD8 labels of this study may be unreliable. Both conserved end residues are part of each CDR3. The D gene is left open where the match is weak. A clone size is listed for some rows: how often the clone was seen (once, few, many), or a class if it is expanded.

few | TRBJ2-5 | . | TRBV6-1 | TGTGCCAGCAGTGAAGTTCGGTGGGAGACCCAGTACTTC | CASSEVRWETQYF
many | TRBJ1-2 | TRBD1 | TRBV10-2 | TGCGCCAGCAACCCGGGACAGATCTATGGCTACACCTTC | CASNPGQIYGYTF
few | TRBJ2-5 | TRBD2 | TRBV4-1 | TGCGCCAGCAGTCGGACTAGCGGGTCCGTACGTACAGAGACCCAGTACTTC | CASSRTSGSVRTETQYF
. | TRBJ2-4 | . | TRBV6-1 | TGTGCCAGCAGTGATGGGAGATCGGGTGCCAAAAACATTCAGTACTTC | CASSDGRSGAKNIQYF
. | TRBJ2-5 | TRBD2 | TRBV10-3 | TGTGCCAGGGGCCCCGGGGGAGGGGACCCAGATACCCAGTACTTC | CARGPGGGDPDTQYF
. | TRBJ2-3 | . | TRBV10-1 | TGCGGCAGCAGTGGACTGGGGGCCACAGACACGCAGTACTTT | CGSSGLGATDTQYF
. | TRBJ2-3 | . | TRBV11-3 | TGTGCCACCGGGCTCGGAGCGACAGATACGCAGTATTTC | CATGLGATDTQYF
medium-sized | TRBJ2-2 | . | TRBV10-3 | TGTGCCATCAGGGAATGGCAGAAGAACACCGGGGAGCTGTTTTTT | CAIREWQKNTGELFF
medium-sized | TRBJ2-1 | TRBD2 | TRBV10-3 | TGTGCCATCAGTGAGAGACTAGCGGGGGGCAATGAGCAGTTCTTC | CAISERLAGGNEQFF
. | TRBJ2-4 | . | TRBV12-3/TRBV12-4 | TGTGCCAGCAGTTTAGGGACGGTGTTCTTAGCCAAAAACATTCAGTACTTC | CASSLGTVFLAKNIQYF
. | TRBJ2-4 | . | TRBV27 | TGTGGGCGCGGGGGCTGTGACCAAAAGACTCAGTACTTC | CGRGGCDQKTQYF
. | TRBJ2-7 | . | TRBV10-1 | TGCGTCACGAGCGGGACAGTCAAAGATACGCAGTACTTC | CVTSGTVKDTQYF
. | TRBJ2-3 | . | TRBV6-4 | TGTGCCAGCAGTGAGGGGCTAGTTTCGGATACGCAGTATTTT | CASSEGLVSDTQYF
. | TRBJ2-1 | TRBD2 | TRBV20-1 | TGCAGTGCTAGAGATCCCCTAGCGGGAGACGGCAATGAGCAGTTCTTC | CSARDPLAGDGNEQFF
. | TRBJ2-4 | . | TRBV20-1 | TGCAGTGCTAGAGATTCATGGGGAAAGGCCAAAAACATTCAGTACTTC | CSARDSWGKAKNIQYF
few | TRBJ2-4 | . | TRBV20-1 | TGCAGTGCCGCGAGTCTGGGGGCAGGGAGGTCCAAAAACATTCAGTACTTC | CSAASLGAGRSKNIQYF
. | TRBJ2-3 | . | TRBV6-1 | TGTGCCAGCAGTGAAGTGGGGGTGGGGGGGGCTGGCACAGATACGCAGTATTTT | CASSEVGVGGAGTDTQYF
many | TRBJ1-5 | TRBD1 | TRBV6-1 | TGTGCCAGCAGTGTGGGACAGGGGCAGCCCCAGCATTTT | CASSVGQGQPQHF
large | TRBJ2-3 | . | TRBV27 | TGTGCCAGCAGTCGCCTCACAGATACGCAGTATTTT | CASSRLTDTQYF
. | TRBJ2-5 | TRBD2 | TRBV12-3/TRBV12-4 | TGTGCCAGCAGTTTGTTGAGCGGGAGAAATGAGCAGTACTTC | CASSLLSGRNEQYF
few | TRBJ2-4 | . | TRBV5-4 | TGTGCCGCCAGGGACGCCAAAAACATTCAGTACTTC | CAARDAKNIQYF
once | TRBJ1-1 | . | TRBV6-1 | TGTGCCAGCAGTGATCAGGGTTGGAATGAAGCTTTCTTT | CASSDQGWNEAFF
. | TRBJ2-3 | . | TRBV4-1 | TGCGCCAGCAGCCAAGATTGGGCAGGCCCCCGGGCAGATACGCAGTATTTT | CASSQDWAGPRADTQYF
. | TRBJ1-3 | . | TRBV6-1 | TGTGCCAGCCAGGGGATGGTGTCCGGAAACACCATATATTTT | CASQGMVSGNTIYF
many | TRBJ2-7 | . | TRBV6-1 | TGTGCCAGCAGTGTAGTCCAGGGGTACGAGCAGTACTTC | CASSVVQGYEQYF
. | TRBJ2-2 | TRBD2 | TRBV30 | TGTGCCTGGAGTACCTCCCGGACTAGCGGGTGGACGAACACCGGGGAGCTGTTTTTT | CAWSTSRTSGWTNTGELFF
. | TRBJ2-3 | . | TRBV10-1 | TGCGCCAGCAGTGAGATGGGGACCACCGGGGAGCAGTATTTT | CASSEMGTTGEQYF
many | TRBJ1-1 | . | TRBV4-1 | TGCGCCAGCAGCCAGCTTGGGAAGGCTGAAGCTTTCTTT | CASSQLGKAEAFF
. | TRBJ2-5 | . | TRBV7-2 | TGTGCCAGCAGCTTAGCGAGACTAGTTAGGGCCCAAGAGACCCAGTACTTC | CASSLARLVRAQETQYF
medium-sized | TRBJ2-1 | . | TRBV7-2 | TGTGCCAGCCTTTTTGCGGGGACGCTAGAGCAGTTCTTC | CASLFAGTLEQFF
. | TRBJ2-3 | . | TRBV27 | TGTGCCAGCAGGGGTCCGGGGGCTGGGGGCACAGATGAGCAGTATTTT | CASRGPGAGGTDEQYF
once | TRBJ1-5 | . | TRBV6-1 | TGTGCCAGCAGTGAAGCACCCATTACGCAGCCCCAGCATTTT | CASSEAPITQPQHF
. | TRBJ2-5 | . | TRBV10-1 | TGCGCGGGCAACGGGGGCCAAGACCCAGAGACCCAGTACTTC | CAGNGGQDPETQYF
once | TRBJ1-5 | . | TRBV6-1 | TGTGCCAGCAGTCGGGACCACAATCAGCCCCAGCATTTT | CASSRDHNQPQHF
once | TRBJ2-3 | . | TRBV6-1 | TGTGCCAGCGCGGGGCTGTGGGGCAAAGATATGCAGTATTTT | CASAGLWGKDMQYF
few | TRBJ2-7 | TRBD1 | TRBV10-1 | TGCGCCAGCAGTCAGGACAGGGCGGGGACCTACGAGCAGTACTTC | CASSQDRAGTYEQYF
few | TRBJ2-1 | TRBD2 | TRBV10-3 | TGTGCCACAAAGCGGGATCTCTACAATGAGCAGTTCTTC | CATKRDLYNEQFF
many | TRBJ2-3 | . | TRBV6-1 | TGTGCCAGCATGAGGACAGCTAGCACAGATACGCAGTATTTT | CASMRTASTDTQYF
. | TRBJ2-5 | . | TRBV27 | TGTGCCAGCAGTCGAGCCGGGAGCCGGTACACAGAGACGCAGTACTTC | CASSRAGSRYTETQYF
. | TRBJ2-1 | . | TRBV10-1 | TGCGCCAGCAGTGAGGGGACTCAAGAGACCCAGTTCTTC | CASSEGTQETQFF
many | TRBJ2-5 | . | TRBV7-9 | TGTGCCAGCAGCCCCGAGGCGGAGACCCAGTACTTC | CASSPEAETQYF
. | TRBJ2-1 | . | TRBV6-1 | TGTGCCAGCAGTAAAAAGATGAAAAATGAGCAGTATTTC | CASSKKMKNEQYF
. | TRBJ2-3 | . | TRBV28 | TGTGCCCGCGGTTCGGGGCTGACAGCCAAAAACACGCAGTATTTT | CARGSGLTAKNTQYF
. | TRBJ2-3 | TRBD2 | TRBV7-2 | TGTGCCAGCAGCTTTGGGACTAGCGGGAGGCAGGGGGAAACGCAGTATTTT | CASSFGTSGRQGETQYF
once | TRBJ2-3 | . | TRBV6-1 | TGTGCCAGCAGTGAAGCGCGTATTCAGGCAGCGAACACAGAGGCGCAGTTTTTT | CASSEARIQAANTEAQFF
. | TRBJ2-4 | TRBD2 | TRBV6-1 | TGTGCCAGCAGTGAAGACACGGGAGGGGCGAAAGATACTCAGTACTTC | CASSEDTGGAKDTQYF
once | TRBJ2-1 | . | TRBV12-3/TRBV12-4 | TGTGCCAGCACTCTCACCTCGGCGGTTGTTGAGCAGTTCTTC | CASTLTSAVVEQFF
. | TRBJ2-4 | TRBD1 | TRBV10-3 | TGTGCGGGGGGAGCAGGGGGCACCAAAAACACCCAGTACTTC | CAGGAGGTKNTQYF
medium-sized | TRBJ2-5 | . | TRBV10-1 | TGCGCCAGCAGCTCCGGGTCGGGCGCGGGGCAAGAGACCCAGTACTTC | CASSSGSGAGQETQYF
. | TRBJ2-3 | . | TRBV6-1 | TGTGCCAGCAGTCCCGGGACTTTGCACACAGATACGCAGTATTTT | CASSPGTLHTDTQYF
. | TRBJ2-3 | TRBD2 | TRBV11-2 | TGTGCCAGCGGGTGCGGGGGGGGCCTTGAGCGAGAGACCCAGTATTTT | CASGCGGGLERETQYF
once | TRBJ2-1 | . | TRBV6-1 | TGTGCCAGCAGCTCCCTCACGCGTGAGCAGTTCTTC | CASSSLTREQFF
. | TRBJ2-1 | TRBD2 | TRBV20-1 | TGCAGTGCTGGGGTTCGTCTAGCGGGATTTGATGAGCAGTTCTTC | CSAGVRLAGFDEQFF